This TCR beta chain was sequenced for a study of response to subunit inactivated influenza vaccine. Study-level points and caveats: Few additional T cells are recruited per seasonal influenza vaccination, authors suggested.

Comment on this clonotype: Its antigen remains unknown.

Trimming took 2 bases from V and 8 from J, leaving 13 bases between them. Per the germline V gene, CDR1 is MGHRA and CDR2 is YSYEKL. The length of the CDR3 is 14 residues. TCRdb ran MiXCR on the RT-PCR reads and lists one entry per CDR3 protein. The sample carries about 800,000 distinct CDR3 sequences, 20% to 25% recorded once. The source material was PBMCs from blood, sampled around 5 days after vaccination. The TCR sequence derives from a middle-aged man who received an inactivated influenza vaccine. The chain is built from TRBV4-1 and TRBJ2-1, with D maybe TRBD2 (6 bases). CDR3 in amino acids: CASSQLGRFDEQFF. The DNA of the CDR3 is TGCGCCAGCAGCCAACTGGGGAGGTTCGATGAGCAGTTCTTC.